The 21 T cell receptor beta chains in this list originate from one sample, sequenced in a study of blood T cell repertoires in COVID-19. Method: immunoSEQ multiplex PCR; TCRdb's copy keeps in-frame clones and lacks some. The sample carries a few hundred thousand clones, roughly 89% recorded once. The sequencing input was PBMCs or T cells enriched from blood (not recorded which). Every receptor here comes from a man aged 25 to 45 who had been exposed to COVID-19.

This rearrangement joins TRBV7-2 to TRBJ1-1, with a tentative D call TRBD1 (6 bases). Trimming left V 3 bases short and J 1 base short, with 12 bases between. The germline CDR1 and CDR2 sequences are SGHTA and FQGNSA. CDR3 length equals 15 residues. CDR3 amino acids: CASSLFGGQNTEAFF. CDR3 nucleotides: TGTGCCAGCAGCTTGTTCGGGGGGCAGAACACTGAAGCTTTCTTT.

This clone was found many times. The V call is TRBV7-4, the J call TRBJ1-2; 7 nucleotides line up with TRBD1. The CDR3 has 15 residues. Germline loops: CDR1 SGHVT, CDR2 SQSDAQ. V was pared by 4 bases and J by 3 bases, with 8 bases of the junction left unmatched. CDR3 loop: CASSYMAGGDYGYTF. The CDR3 DNA sequence: TGTGCCAGCAGCTACATGGCAGGGGGTGACTATGGCTACACCTTC.

The chain carries TRBV6-4 and TRBJ2-3, with 8 bases identical to TRBD1. The CDR3 loop spans 15 amino acids. The V and J ends lost 5 bases and 0 bases, in that order; junction bases with no gene match: 4. CDR1 and CDR2 (germline): MRHNA, SNTAGT. CDR3: CASSLTGGSTDTQYF. DNA for the CDR3: TGTGCCAGCAGTCTCACAGGGGGGAGCACAGATACGCAGTATTTT.

The chain has TRBV7-2 and TRBJ1-5; D is unclear. V lost 1 base and J lost 6, with 10 bases in between. The CDR3 is made up of 14 amino acids. Germline CDR1 reads SGHTA; CDR2 reads FQGNSA. The CDR3 is CASSLEQLGQPQHF. DNA of the CDR3: TGTGCCAGCAGCTTAGAACAGTTGGGTCAGCCCCAGCATTTT.

V gene TRBV14 combines with J gene TRBJ1-6; 7 nucleotides agree with TRBD1. The ends lost 4 bases at V and 9 bases at J; junction bases unmatched: 6. The CDR3 is 14 residues long. Germline CDR1 SGHDN, CDR2 FVKESK. The CDR3 reads CASSPLRTGSPLHF. The CDR3 bases are TGTGCCAGCAGCCCTTTAAGGACAGGTTCACCCCTCCACTTT. The full variable domain, rest sourced from reference TRBV14 and TRBJ1-6, is EAGVTQFPSHSVIEKGQTVTLRCDPISGHDNLYWYRRVMGKEIKFLLHFVKESKQDESGMPNNRFLAERTGGTYSTLKVQPAELEDSGVYFCASSPLRTGSPLHFGNGTRLTVT.

J is TRBJ2-5 and V is TRBV27; possibly TRBD1 for D (5 bases). The CDR3 loop spans 17 amino acids. Germline V gene sequence: CDR1 MNHEY, CDR2 SMNVEV (reference sequence). Trimming left V 2 bases short and J 7 bases short, with 23 bases between. The CDR3 nucleotides are TGTGCCAGCAGTTTAGGCATGGGGCAGGTACCTTTGGGGACCCAGTACTTC. It specifies CASSLGMGQVPLGTQYF.

This clone is a singleton in its sample. This sequence joins TRBV6-5 and TRBJ2-1; the match to TRBD2 covers 11 bases. The CDR3 spans 15 residues. Germline trimming cut 4 bases from V and 7 bases from J; bases unmatched to any gene: 6. Germline V CDR1 and CDR2: MNHEY, SVGAGI. The CDR3: CASSLAGGPENEQFF. The CDR3 DNA follows: TGTGCCAGCAGTTTAGCGGGGGGGCCCGAGAATGAGCAGTTCTTC.

In its sample, this clone was seen once. DNA for the CDR3: TGTGCCAGCAGCGGGGGGGGGAGCTCCCATGGCTACACCTTC. Translated, it gives CASSGGGSSHGYTF. This chain connects TRBV25-1 to TRBJ1-2; tentative D call: TRBD1 (5 bases). CDR1 and CDR2 (germline): MGHDK, SYGVNS. With 6 bases removed from V and 6 bases from J, the gap between germline ends came to 17 bases. The CDR3 consists of 14 residues.

The chain employs TRBV3-1 (or the pseudogene TRBV3-2) and TRBJ2-2, with unresolved D. Per germline, CDR1 LGHDT and CDR2 YNNKEL (reference sequence). With 5 bases removed from V and 5 bases from J, the gap between germline ends came to 6 bases. The CDR3 is made up of 12 amino acids. The CDR3 DNA follows: TGTGCCAGCAGCTTTTCGACCGGGGAGCTGTTTTTT. Its protein is CASSFSTGELFF.

The DNA for the CDR3 is TGTGCCAGCAGTTTTATCGGGGAGCTGTTTTTT. Translated, it gives CASSFIGELFF. The gene calls are TRBV12-3 or TRBV12-4 and TRBJ2-2; D gene unclear. CDR3 length equals 11 residues. The V and J ends lost 3 bases and 7 bases respectively, with 3 bases between them.

The J gene is TRBJ1-1, the V gene TRBV10-2, with a tentative D call TRBD1 (5 bases). The CDR3 totals 15 residues. The ends were cut back, 3 bases at V and 5 bases at J, with 16 bases in the middle. The germline V gene encodes CDR1 WSHSY and CDR2 SAAADI. The CDR3 DNA reads TGCGCCAGCAGTGATAGGGACCCCGGGAGGACTGAAGCTTTCTTT. This codes for CASSDRDPGRTEAFF.

J is TRBJ2-6 and V is TRBV7-9; tentative D call: TRBD1 (6 bases). Deletions cut 6 bases from V and 4 bases from J, with 16 bases between. The CDR3 loop spans 16 amino acids. Per germline, CDR1 SEHNR and CDR2 FQNEAQ (reference sequence). The CDR3 DNA is TGTGCCAGCAGGGACATTACAGGGTACGGGGCCAACGTCCTGACTTTC. Translated: CASRDITGYGANVLTF. Complete variable domain (other parts from reference TRBV7-9 and TRBJ2-6): DTGVSQNPRHKITKRGQNVTFRCDPISEHNRLYWYRQTLGQGPEFLTYFQNEAQLEKSRLLSDRFSAERPKGSFSTLEIQRTEQGDSAMYLCASRDITGYGANVLTFGAGSRLTVL.

The chain carries TRBV7-9 and TRBJ1-2; tentatively, D is TRBD1 (6 bases). Trimming left V 1 base short and J 0 bases short, with 9 bases between. The CDR3 runs 15 residues. CDR1 is SEHNR and CDR2 is FQNEAQ in the germline V gene (reference sequence). This chain's CDR3 is CASSLGAGANYGYTF. CDR3 coding DNA: TGTGCCAGCAGCTTAGGTGCAGGGGCTAACTATGGCTACACCTTC.

The chain links TRBV18 to TRBJ1-5; tentative D call: TRBD1 (6 bases). CDR3 length equals 17 residues. Trimming removed 3 bases at V and 0 bases at J, with 15 bases between. CDR1 is KGHSH and CDR2 is LQKENI in the germline V gene. CDR3 loop: CASSPRTESYSNQPQHF. CDR3 nucleotide sequence: TGTGCCAGCTCACCGCGGACAGAATCTTATAGCAATCAGCCCCAGCATTTT.

The rearrangement links TRBV4-1 to TRBJ1-2, with 7 bases fitting TRBD1. Germline CDR1 and CDR2: MGHRA and YSYEKL. Trimming removed 4 bases from V and 5 bases from J; junction bases left unmatched: 10. The CDR3 has 15 amino acids. CDR3 in DNA: TGCGCCAGCAGCCCTCGACAGGGTGGGAATTATGGCTACACCTTC. This gives the protein CASSPRQGGNYGYTF.

The V call is TRBV4-1, the J call TRBJ2-5; tentatively, D is TRBD1 (6 bases). Deletions cut 1 base from V and 1 base from J, with 10 bases between. The CDR3 spans 15 residues. Germline V gene sequence: CDR1 MGHRA, CDR2 YSYEKL. CDR3 nucleotides: TGCGCCAGCAGCCAAGTCGGGACACCCCAAGAGACCCAGTACTTC. Translated, it gives CASSQVGTPQETQYF.

This clone was counted a single time. The gene calls are TRBV27 and TRBJ1-2; D remains unclear. Germline V gene sequence: CDR1 MNHEY, CDR2 SMNVEV (reference sequence). The CDR3 contains 13 residues. V lost 0 bases and J 4 bases, leaving 6 bases between the germline ends. This CDR3 is CASSLSGSYGYTF. The CDR3 coding sequence is TGTGCCAGCAGTTTATCTGGCTCCTATGGCTACACCTTC.

This clone was counted only a few times. This rearrangement joins TRBV7-3 to TRBJ1-2; D is ambiguous. Germline CDR1 and CDR2: SGHTA and FQGTGA. The ends were cut back, 8 bases at V and 6 bases at J, with 19 bases in the middle. CDR3 length equals 14 residues. The CDR3 DNA reads as TGTGCCAGCCGGCTAGGTGGCGACGGCGATGGCTACACCTTC. Translating gives CASRLGGDGDGYTF.

The chain couples TRBV6-5 to TRBJ1-5; 7 positions match TRBD1. Looked up from germline, CDR1 is MNHEY and CDR2 is SVGAGI. This CDR3 is 15 amino acids long. After removal of 6 bases from V and 2 bases from J, the junction contained 7 bases not matched to a gene. CDR3 residues: CASRLDRWGNQPQHF. The CDR3 coding sequence is TGTGCCAGCAGACTGGACAGGTGGGGCAATCAGCCCCAGCATTTT.

This clone was counted once. The chain combines TRBV12-5 with TRBJ2-5; TRBD1 matches at 9 bases. CDR3 size: 13 residues. V trimming: 3 bases; J trimming: 5 bases; junction bases outside the gene matches: 1. Germline CDR1 LGHNT, CDR2 FRNRAP. The CDR3, as DNA: TGTGCTAGTGGTTTTGGACAGGGGGAGACCCAGTACTTC. It translates to CASGFGQGETQYF.

The chain couples TRBV3-1 (or the pseudogene TRBV3-2) to TRBJ1-2; D is ambiguous. Trimming stripped 2 bases from V and 4 bases from J, with 11 bases between. The CDR3 spans 14 residues. Per the germline V gene, CDR1 is LGHDT and CDR2 is YNNKEL (reference sequence). The chain's CDR3 is CASSQWREAYGYTF. The CDR3, as DNA: TGTGCCAGCAGCCAATGGAGGGAGGCCTATGGCTACACCTTC.